The 13 T cell receptor beta chains presented below share a single source sample, sequenced in a study of blood T cell repertoires in COVID-19. The assay was immunoSEQ multiplex PCR, and TCRdb's table has in-frame clones only and misses some. The sample has around 310,000 clones, about nine tenths seen once; the top ten hold roughly a tenth. The material sequenced was PBMCs or T cells enriched from blood (not recorded which). All receptors derive from a woman in her 30s who had recovered from COVID-19.

The chain combines TRBV5-4 with TRBJ2-1; the D is unclear. This CDR3 spans 14 amino acids. V was cut by 1 base and J by 9 bases, with 14 bases left in between. In germline, CDR1 is SGHNT, CDR2 YYREEE (reference sequence). CDR3 nucleotides: TGTGCCAGCAGCTTGTACTATGGGTTCAGTGAGCAGTTCTTC. Translating it yields CASSLYYGFSEQFF.

The chain joins TRBV19 to TRBJ2-7, with TRBD1 matching over 8 bases. Germline assignment: CDR1 LNHDA and CDR2 SQIVND (reference sequence). This CDR3 contains 16 residues. Losses at the gene ends were 5 bases for V and 1 base for J; bases not matched to a gene: 10. The CDR3 is CASSVSRGRMSYEQYF. CDR3 nucleotides: TGTGCCAGTAGTGTCAGCAGGGGGCGGATGTCCTACGAGCAGTACTTC.

This clone was seen once. The chain has TRBV7-2 and TRBJ1-1, with 9 bases aligning to TRBD1. The V segment lost 5 bases and the J segment 3 bases; nucleotides outside the gene matches: 4. There are 14 residues in the CDR3. Germline V lookup: CDR1 SGHTA, CDR2 FQGNSA. CDR3 DNA: TGTGCCAGCAGCCCAAGGACAGGGGACACTGAAGCTTTCTTT. Protein sequence: CASSPRTGDTEAFF.

The rearrangement links TRBV19 to TRBJ2-1, with TRBD2 matching 8 bases. Germline loops: CDR1 LNHDA, CDR2 SQIVND (reference sequence). The V and J ends lost 6 bases and 9 bases, in that order; junction bases with no gene match: 10. The CDR3 has 14 residues. CDR3 loop: CASRSGGPRAEQFF. The CDR3 nucleotides are TGTGCCAGTAGGTCGGGAGGGCCTAGGGCTGAGCAGTTCTTC.

V and J are TRBV9 and TRBJ2-7; 13 bases are a match to TRBD2. V shed 0 bases, J shed 4 bases, and the junction held 4 bases outside the gene matches. Looked up from germline, CDR1 is SGDLS and CDR2 is YYNGEE. The CDR3 loop spans 16 amino acids. The CDR3 DNA follows: TGTGCCAGCAGCGTAGGCCGGACTAGCGGGAGATACGAGCAGTACTTC. This translates into CASSVGRTSGRYEQYF.

The CDR3 bases are TGTGCCAGCAGCTTACAGGGGGCTATTCAGCCCCAGCATTTT. Its translation: CASSLQGAIQPQHF. The chain links TRBV5-6 to TRBJ1-5, with 9 bases lining up with TRBD1. J lost 6 bases, V lost 2 bases, and 3 bases had no gene match. Germline V CDR1 and CDR2: SGHDT, YYEEEE. There are 14 residues in the CDR3.

The chain carries TRBV27 and TRBJ1-1; weak D call: TRBD1 (5 bases). CDR3 size: 15 residues. Germline CDR1 and CDR2: MNHEY and SMNVEV (reference sequence). The V end was cut by 2 bases, the J end by 10 bases, with 20 bases between. CDR3 bases: TGTGCCAGCAGTTTAAACTTGGGGCTCCCAGACGGAGCTTTCTTT. Protein: CASSLNLGLPDGAFF.

The CDR3 is CASSSRQGAIGVATEAFF. The CDR3 coding sequence is TGTGCCAGCAGCTCCAGACAGGGGGCGATTGGGGTGGCCACTGAAGCTTTCTTT. This chain connects TRBV7-6 to TRBJ1-1; 10 bases are a match to TRBD1. After removal of 4 bases from V and 4 bases from J, the junction contained 15 bases not matched to a gene. CDR1 SGHVS and CDR2 FNYEAQ come from the germline V gene. The CDR3 totals 18 residues.

The chain links TRBV25-1 to TRBJ1-6; 8 bases are shared with TRBD1. The germline V gene has CDR1 MGHDK and CDR2 SYGVNS. Trimming at V came to 5 bases and at J to 6 bases, leaving 9 bases not matched to a gene. The CDR3 sequence is 16 residues long. CDR3 in amino acids: CASSLRRGPPNSPLHF. Here the CDR3 DNA reads TGTGCCAGCAGTCTTCGCAGGGGGCCACCTAATTCACCCCTCCACTTT.

This clone was seen once. The J gene is TRBJ1-5, the V gene TRBV15, with D possibly being TRBD1 (5 bases). The CDR3 covers 15 residues. From germline, CDR1 is LNHNV and CDR2 YYDKDF (reference sequence). V was pared by 1 base and J by 3 bases, with 10 bases between. In DNA, the CDR3 is TGTGCCACCAGCAGAGGTGCGACAGTCAATCAGCCCCAGCATTTT. Protein sequence: CATSRGATVNQPQHF. Complete variable domain (other parts from reference TRBV15 and TRBJ1-5): DAMVIQNPRYQVTQFGKPVTLSCSQTLNHNVMYWYQQKSSQAPKLLFHYYDKDFNNEADTPDNFQSRRPNTSFCFLDIRSPGLGDTAMYLCATSRGATVNQPQHFGDGTRLSIL.

The V and J genes are TRBV10-3 and TRBJ1-4, with D possibly TRBD1 on 6 matching bases. CDR3 length: 15 amino acids. CDR1 ENHRY and CDR2 SYGVKD come from the germline V gene. Trimming left V 6 bases short and J 6 bases short, with 17 bases between. CDR3: CAIRGWTVIDEKLFF. Written as DNA, the CDR3 is TGTGCCATCAGGGGCTGGACAGTAATAGATGAAAAACTGTTTTTT.

This clone was seen just once. The chain joins TRBV19 to TRBJ2-2; TRBD1 aligns across 7 bases. The CDR3 spans 16 residues. After removal of 4 bases from V and 3 bases from J, the junction contained 8 bases not matched to a gene. Germline CDR1 reads LNHDA; CDR2 reads SQIVND (reference sequence). The CDR3 sequence: CASSTRQGGDTGELFF. Here the CDR3 DNA reads TGTGCCAGTAGTACCCGACAGGGTGGCGACACCGGGGAGCTGTTTTTT.

The gene calls are TRBV28 and TRBJ1-2, with D possibly being TRBD1 (5 bases). Per the germline V gene, CDR1 is MDHEN and CDR2 is SYDVKM. V was trimmed by 10 bases and J by 6 bases, leaving 18 bases between them. The CDR3 is 13 amino acids. CDR3 DNA sequence: TGTGCCACCCTGTTCCGGGGGATTAATGGCTACACCTTC. It codes for CATLFRGINGYTF.